This T cell receptor (beta chain) originates from a study of blood T cells in healthy people across ages. The study, taken as a whole, reports: Per million T cells, TCR beta diversity dropped roughly linearly as age increased. Fewer expanded clones and more diversity marked long-lived versus aged donors.

The CDR3 totals 18 residues. Germline V gives CDR1 DFQATT, CDR2 SNEGSKA (reference sequence). Trimming stripped 4 bases from V and 0 bases from J, with 22 bases between. This clonotype occurred a few times. Its specificity is unknown. A second PCR of roughly 7 to 11 cycles used a sample-barcoded 5' primer and a J-beta primer mix. Through a template-switch adaptor with 12 random nucleotides, each cDNA molecule received a tag. MiXCR, applied by TCRdb to the 5' RACE reads, yields one record per CDR3 protein. The table records about 1,400,000 distinct CDR3 sequences, approximately 40% of them present only once.

The receptor's source is a woman under 30 in good health. The sample was blood. V is TRBV20-1 and J is TRBJ2-1; possible D gene TRBD2, 7 bases. The CDR3 region is CSATGGGDDPTSYNEQFF. CDR3 sequence (DNA): TGCAGTGCTACCGGAGGGGGGGACGATCCCACCTCCTACAATGAGCAGTTCTTC.